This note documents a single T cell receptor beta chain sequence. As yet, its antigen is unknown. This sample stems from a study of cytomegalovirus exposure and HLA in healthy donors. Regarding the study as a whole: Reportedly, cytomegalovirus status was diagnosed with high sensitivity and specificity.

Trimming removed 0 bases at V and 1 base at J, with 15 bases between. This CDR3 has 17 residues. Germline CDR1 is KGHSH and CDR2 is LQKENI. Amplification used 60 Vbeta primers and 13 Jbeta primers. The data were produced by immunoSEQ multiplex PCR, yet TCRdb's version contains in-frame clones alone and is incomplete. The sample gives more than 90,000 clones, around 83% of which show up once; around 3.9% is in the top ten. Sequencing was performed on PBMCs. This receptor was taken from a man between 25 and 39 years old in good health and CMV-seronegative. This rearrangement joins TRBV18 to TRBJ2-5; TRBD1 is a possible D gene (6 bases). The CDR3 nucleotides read TGTGCCAGCTCACCACCTAGACAGGACCAAATCCAAGAGACCCAGTACTTC. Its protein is CASSPPRQDQIQETQYF. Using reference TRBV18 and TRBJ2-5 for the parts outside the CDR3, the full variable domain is NAGVMQNPRHLVRRRGQEARLRCSPMKGHSHVYWYRQLPEEGLKFMVYLQKENIIDESGMPKERFSAEFPKEGPSILRIQQVVRGDSAAYFCASSPPRQDQIQETQYFGPGTRLLVL.